The 27 T cell receptor beta chains listed next were all sequenced from one sample in a study of CD8+ T cells in alopecia areata. Sequencing relied on a cDNA template that was reverse transcribed from extracted RNA. This table comes from immunoSEQ multiplex PCR, and its TCRdb copy is limited to in-frame clones, with some not included. Altogether some 130,000 clones are present, about 47% being singletons, with the ten largest covering around 20%. Sequenced material: CD8+ T cells sorted from blood, taken at week 0. These TCRs come from a human donor with alopecia areata.

This chain connects TRBV27 to TRBJ2-3; no firm D call. The CDR3 is 15 amino acids. In germline, CDR1 is MNHEY, CDR2 SMNVEV (reference sequence). Deletions cut 2 bases from V and 2 bases from J, with 11 bases between. The CDR3 DNA is TGTGCCAGCAGTTTAGTAGGTCCTCACACAGATACGCAGTATTTT. Translated, it gives CASSLVGPHTDTQYF.

This clone showed up just a few times. The V gene is TRBV27, the J gene TRBJ2-3, with D perhaps matching TRBD2 (6 bases). The CDR3 totals 16 residues. Trimming shortened V by 7 bases and J by 2 bases, and 19 bases separated the two germline ends. The germline V gene has CDR1 MNHEY and CDR2 SMNVEV (reference sequence). The CDR3 region has the DNA TGTGCCAGCACACTCTGGGGGGACCGACACACAGATACGCAGTATTTT. Protein sequence: CASTLWGDRHTDTQYF.

The chain couples TRBV6-5 to TRBJ1-1, with D possibly matching TRBD1 (6 bases). This CDR3 has 13 amino acids. In germline, CDR1 is MNHEY, CDR2 SVGAGI. The V and J ends lost 4 bases and 5 bases respectively, with 11 bases between them. The CDR3 spells CASSSTGKTEAFF. CDR3 DNA sequence: TGTGCCAGCAGTTCAACAGGGAAAACTGAAGCTTTCTTT.

This chain joins TRBV13 and TRBJ2-7; D tentatively reads TRBD1 or TRBD2 (5 bases each). The V gene lost 3 bases and the J gene lost 2 bases, with 14 bases spanning the gap. Germline V gene sequence: CDR1 PRHDT, CDR2 FYEKMQ (reference sequence). The CDR3 extends over 15 amino acids. The CDR3 DNA sequence: TGTGCCAGCAGCTTTCAAAGAGGGGCAACCTACGAGCAGTACTTC. Translated, it gives CASSFQRGATYEQYF.

This clone has a handful of counts. The V call is TRBV27, the J call TRBJ2-1; the D is unclear. The V gene lost 0 bases and the J gene lost 6 bases, with 6 bases spanning the gap. Per germline, CDR1 MNHEY and CDR2 SMNVEV (reference sequence). The CDR3 contains 13 residues. As DNA, the CDR3 is TGTGCCAGCAGTTTATCTGGGTTCAATGAGCAGTTCTTC. It codes for CASSLSGFNEQFF.

There are a few counts of this clone. Additional DNA sequences in this sample encode the identical CDR3. As DNA, the CDR3 is TGCAGCGTTGAAGTTAACACTGAAGCTTTCTTT. Translation gives CSVEVNTEAFF. V is TRBV29-1 and J is TRBJ1-1; D ambiguous. The ends were cut back, 1 base at V and 2 bases at J, with 2 bases in the middle. Germline CDR1 reads SQVTM; CDR2 reads ANQGSEA. CDR3 size: 11 residues.

This clone has just a few counts. This chain connects TRBV7-9 to TRBJ2-2; the D gene is possibly TRBD1 (5 bases). From germline, CDR1 is SEHNR and CDR2 FQNEAQ (reference sequence). V lost 5 bases to trimming and J lost 5 bases, with 18 bases between them. The CDR3 has 16 residues. CDR3 sequence (DNA): TGTGCCAGCAGCGGCCGCCTCCTAGGGGAAACCGGGGAGCTGTTTTTT. It yields the protein CASSGRLLGETGELFF. The full variable domain, completed using reference TRBV7-9 and TRBJ2-2, is DTGVSQNPRHKITKRGQNVTFRCDPISEHNRLYWYRQTLGQGPEFLTYFQNEAQLEKSRLLSDRFSAERPKGSFSTLEIQRTEQGDSAMYLCASSGRLLGETGELFFGEGSRLTVL.

This chain links TRBV29-1 with TRBJ2-1, with 7 positions matching TRBD2. This CDR3 spans 14 amino acids. The germline CDR1 and CDR2 sequences are SQVTM and ANQGSEA. J lost 9 bases, V lost 4 bases, and 12 bases had no gene match. The chain's CDR3 is CSVVLAESPGEQFF. CDR3 DNA: TGCAGCGTTGTGCTAGCGGAATCGCCAGGTGAGCAGTTCTTC.

This clone was detected a few times. Additional DNA sequences in this sample encode the identical CDR3. The chain employs TRBV5-6 and TRBJ1-1; tentatively, D is TRBD1 (5 bases). Germline CDR1 is SGHDT and CDR2 is YYEEEE. Trimming removed 3 bases at V and 4 bases at J, with 7 bases between. The length of the CDR3 is 12 residues. The CDR3 loop reads CASSWGGTEAFF. The CDR3 bases are TGTGCCAGCAGCTGGGGGGGCACTGAAGCTTTCTTT.

This clone has just one count. This chain links TRBV4-1 with TRBJ2-3; TRBD2 agrees at 10 bases. CDR1 and CDR2 (germline): MGHRA, YSYEKL. Trimming cost V 3 bases and J 5 bases; bases outside gene matches: 8. This CDR3 comprises 16 residues. CDR3 sequence reads: CASSQERGGQGDTQYF. The CDR3 DNA sequence: TGCGCCAGCAGCCAGGAGCGGGGGGGCCAGGGAGATACGCAGTATTTT.

CDR3 sequence: CAWGKNTEAFF. The CDR3 bases are TGTGCCTGGGGGAAGAACACTGAAGCTTTCTTT. The genes are TRBV30 and TRBJ1-1; D remains ambiguous. The CDR3 totals 11 residues. Germline V gene data show CDR1 as GTSNPN and CDR2 as SVGIG (reference sequence). Trimming left V 5 bases short and J 1 base short, with 5 bases between. Variable domain in full (rest from reference TRBV30 and TRBJ1-1): SQTIHQWPATLVQPVGSPLSLECTVEGTSNPNLYWYRQAAGRGLQLLFYSVGIGQISSEVPQNLSASRPQDRQFILSSKKLLLSDSGFYLCAWGKNTEAFFGQGTRLTVV.

This clone appeared a few times. The chain couples TRBV5-4 to TRBJ2-7; D gene uncertain. Germline loops: CDR1 SGHNT, CDR2 YYREEE (reference sequence). This CDR3 spans 15 amino acids. V lost 2 bases and J lost 2, with 14 bases in between. The CDR3 spells CASSFPGDLAYEQYF. CDR3 coding DNA: TGTGCCAGCAGCTTTCCCGGCGACCTAGCCTACGAGCAGTACTTC.

This clone was observed a few times. J is TRBJ2-5 and V is TRBV6-6, with D perhaps being TRBD1 or TRBD2 (6 bases each). In germline, CDR1 is MNHNY, CDR2 SVGAGI (reference sequence). The germline V and J ends were trimmed by 2 bases and 6 bases, with 16 bases remaining between them. The CDR3 covers 15 residues. The CDR3 DNA follows: TGTGCCAGCAGTTACCACGATCGGGGGCGGAAGACCCAGTACTTC. Encoded protein: CASSYHDRGRKTQYF.

This clone has a handful of counts. The chain uses TRBV19 and TRBJ2-5; 7 nucleotides match TRBD1. The V and J ends lost 7 bases and 0 bases, in that order; junction bases with no gene match: 5. The length of the CDR3 is 14 residues. Per germline, CDR1 LNHDA and CDR2 SQIVND (reference sequence). CDR3 sequence: CASTPTGYQETQYF. The DNA for the CDR3 is TGTGCCAGTACCCCGACAGGGTACCAAGAGACCCAGTACTTC.

This chain links TRBV19 with TRBJ1-6; unclear D gene. Looked up from germline, CDR1 is LNHDA and CDR2 is SQIVND (reference sequence). The CDR3 has 15 amino acids. V was clipped by 3 bases and J by 9 bases, with 15 bases between them. CDR3 in DNA: TGTGCCAGTAGTATCACAACAGCTCATAGTTCACCCCTCCACTTT. It codes for CASSITTAHSSPLHF.

V is TRBV6-5 and J is TRBJ2-1; TRBD1 might be the D (5 bases). This CDR3 has 14 amino acids. V lost 5 bases, J lost 1 base, and 9 bases lay in between. Looked up from germline, CDR1 is MNHEY and CDR2 is SVGAGI. The CDR3 nucleotides are TGTGCCAGCAGTGAAGACAGTTCCTACAATGAGCAGTTCTTC. This codes for CASSEDSSYNEQFF.

This clone came up many times. The chain combines TRBV4-3 with TRBJ2-7; D remains ambiguous. The CDR3 runs 12 residues. Germline lookup yields CDR1 LGHNA and CDR2 YSLEER. Trimming took 5 bases from V and 7 from J, leaving 12 bases between them. The CDR3, as DNA: TGCGCCAGCAGCTATCTCTTCACGGAGCAGTACTTC. The encoded protein is CASSYLFTEQYF.

V is TRBV5-1 and J is TRBJ2-7; no clear D. Trimming took off 2 bases at V and 2 bases at J, with 11 bases between the two ends. The CDR3 runs to 14 residues. Germline V gene data show CDR1 as SGHRS and CDR2 as YFSETQ. CDR3 protein: CASSFDDEAYEQYF. The CDR3 region has the DNA TGCGCCAGCAGCTTCGATGACGAAGCCTACGAGCAGTACTTC.

The chain has TRBV29-1 and TRBJ2-3, with D unclear. CDR3 size: 11 residues. Deletions cut 8 bases from V and 4 bases from J, with 10 bases between. CDR1 and CDR2 from the germline V gene are SQVTM and ANQGSEA. Here the CDR3 reads CSLFGSDTQYF. The CDR3 DNA reads as TGCAGCCTTTTTGGGTCAGATACGCAGTATTTT.

This chain connects TRBV7-8 to TRBJ1-6; 9 bases map to TRBD1. This CDR3 has 15 amino acids. V was clipped by 1 base and J by 7 bases; unmatched bases: 2. Germline CDR1 and CDR2: SGHVS and FQNEAQ. DNA of the CDR3: TGTGCCAGCAGCTTAGGGGACAGGGTCAATTCACCCCTCCACTTT. This codes for CASSLGDRVNSPLHF.

The V call is TRBV9, the J call TRBJ1-2; D gene ambiguous. In germline, CDR1 is SGDLS, CDR2 YYNGEE. This CDR3 contains 12 residues. V gave up 3 bases and J gave up 5 bases, with 8 bases separating them. CDR3 in amino acids: CASSETDYGYTF. CDR3 DNA sequence: TGTGCCAGCAGCGAAACAGATTATGGCTACACCTTC. Full variable domain (remainder filled in from reference TRBV9 and TRBJ1-2): DSGVTQTPKHLITATGQRVTLRCSPRSGDLSVYWYQQSLDQGLQFLIQYYNGEERAKGNILERFSAQQFPDLHSELNLSSLELGDSALYFCASSETDYGYTFGSGTRLTVV.

The J gene is TRBJ1-6, the V gene TRBV27; perhaps TRBD1 as D (5 bases). Germline values: CDR1 MNHEY, CDR2 SMNVEV (reference sequence). V was shortened by 7 bases and J by 6 bases, with 16 bases between the two germline ends. The CDR3 is 15 amino acids. This CDR3 is CASTYLQGGNSPLHF. In nucleotides, the CDR3 is TGTGCCAGCACATACCTCCAGGGAGGTAATTCACCCCTCCACTTT.

This clone has only a few counts. One junction end disagrees with the germline gene, perhaps due to a read error. V is TRBV29-1 and J is TRBJ2-2; D might be TRBD1 (5 bases). This CDR3 has 14 residues. In germline, CDR1 is SQVTM, CDR2 ANQGSEA. The CDR3 sequence is CSVEGARNTGELFF. The CDR3, as DNA: TGCAGCGTAGAAGGGGCCAGGAACACCGGGGAGCTGTTTTTT.

The V gene is TRBV25-1, the J gene TRBJ2-7; D possibly uses TRBD1 or TRBD2 (6 bases each). Germline V gives CDR1 MGHDK, CDR2 SYGVNS. The V end was cut by 1 base, the J end by 3 bases, with 16 bases between. The CDR3 is 16 residues long. The CDR3: CASSEWGATPHYEQYF. The DNA for the CDR3 is TGTGCCAGCAGTGAATGGGGGGCCACCCCGCACTACGAGCAGTACTTC.

This clone has more than one count but fewer than ten. The J gene is TRBJ2-4, the V gene TRBV6-6, with 11 nucleotides matching TRBD1. With 7 bases clipped from V and 7 bases from J, the junction kept 6 bases outside the gene matches. The V gene's germline CDR1 is MNHNY and CDR2 SVGAGI (reference sequence). This CDR3 spans 14 amino acids. This chain's CDR3 is CASTLDRGRNIQYF. Here the CDR3 DNA reads TGTGCCAGCACCCTGGACAGGGGGCGGAACATTCAGTACTTC.

This clone was seen only a few times. The chain recombines TRBV7-8 with TRBJ1-4; 7 nucleotides agree with TRBD1. The CDR3 contains 17 residues. V lost 0 bases and J lost 8; bases outside the gene matches: 12. CDR1 is SGHVS and CDR2 is FQNEAQ in the germline V gene. CDR3 coding DNA: TGTGCCAGCAGCTTAGCTTTACAGGGGCACCAGAGCGAAAAACTGTTTTTT. Its protein is CASSLALQGHQSEKLFF.

The chain joins TRBV16 to TRBJ2-3; D ambiguous. Trimming took 1 base from V and 2 from J, leaving 13 bases between them. The CDR3 runs to 16 residues. The germline gives CDR1 KGHSY, CDR2 FQNENV. CDR3 bases: TGTGCCAGCAGCCAATTTCTTCAGGCCACCACAGATACGCAGTATTTT. Amino acids: CASSQFLQATTDTQYF. Based on the CDR3 plus reference TRBV16 and TRBJ2-3, the full variable domain is GEEVAQTPKHLVRGEGQKAKLYCAPIKGHSYVFWYQQVLKNEFKFLISFQNENVFDETGMPKERFSAKCLPNSPCSLEIQATKLEDSAVYFCASSQFLQATTDTQYFGPGTRLTVL.